These T cell receptor beta chains were read from a single sample in a study of graft-versus-host responses after intestinal transplantation. The table came from immunoSEQ multiplex PCR; TCRdb's copy has only in-frame clones and leaves some out. The table records about 88,000 clones, 90% of them present only once. These receptors' antigens are unknown. The sample here was unstimulated CD4+ T cells sorted from spleen or lymph node cells, taken before intestinal transplant. These receptors originate from a human donor who received an intestinal transplant. The CDR3 runs from the conserved cysteine through the conserved F or W.

V,CDR3
TRBV27,CASSLARSTGGREKLFF
TRBV5-1,CASRQGTGEVNTEAFF
TRBV18,CASSPPLPGELFF
TRBV18,CATIGRTTEAFF
TRBV11-2,CASSPYRVEQFF
TRBV5-1,CASSLGAGPYEQYF
TRBV2,CASTGRQGGYEQYF
TRBV10-3,CAISSGQPYGYTF
TRBV5-1,CASSPLGRSSYEQYF
TRBV6-1,CASTGQGADTQYF
TRBV29-1,CSVDRGREVGTQYF